A selection of T cell receptor beta chains follows, all from one sample in a study of blood T cells in healthy people across ages. MiXCR was run by TCRdb on the 5' RACE reads, yielding one entry per CDR3 protein. Seen here are around 1,700,000 distinct CDR3 sequences, 25% to 30% observed once, and the top ten hold 7.7%. The sequencing sample was made of blood. These receptors came from a young woman in good health. The CDR3 runs from the conserved cysteine through the conserved F or W. A D gene is named only where the DNA matches it firmly. Some rows mark clone size as missing; the rest say once, few, many or name a class of expanded clone.

v_gene: TRBV24-1; d_gene: NA; abundance: NA; j_gene: TRBJ2-5; CDR3nt: TGTGCCACCAGTGACATCAGCGAGACCCAGTACTTC; CDR3aa: CATSDISETQYF
v_gene: TRBV12-3/TRBV12-4; d_gene: TRBD2; abundance: few; j_gene: TRBJ2-3; CDR3nt: TGTGCCAGCAGTGACGGGACTAGCGGGACAGATGCGCAGTATTTT; CDR3aa: CASSDGTSGTDAQYF
v_gene: TRBV20-1; d_gene: NA; abundance: NA; j_gene: TRBJ2-3; CDR3nt: TGCAGGGCTAGATACGGCACAGATACGCAGTATTTT; CDR3aa: CRARYGTDTQYF
v_gene: TRBV6-6; d_gene: TRBD1; abundance: NA; j_gene: TRBJ2-5; CDR3nt: TGTGCCAGCAGTCTTCGGGACAGGGAGGCTCAAGAGACCCAGTACTTC; CDR3aa: CASSLRDREAQETQYF
v_gene: TRBV25-1; d_gene: TRBD2; abundance: many; j_gene: TRBJ2-7; CDR3nt: TGTGCCAGCAGTGGGTATAGCGGGAGGTACGAGCAGTACTTC; CDR3aa: CASSGYSGRYEQYF
v_gene: TRBV7-9; d_gene: NA; abundance: NA; j_gene: TRBJ1-1; CDR3nt: TGTGCCAGCAGCTTTGACTCGAACACTGAAGCTTTCTTT; CDR3aa: CASSFDSNTEAFF
v_gene: TRBV7-2; d_gene: TRBD2; abundance: NA; j_gene: TRBJ2-1; CDR3nt: TGTGCCAGCAGCTCCAGCGGGAGATTGTACAATGAGCAGTTCTTC; CDR3aa: CASSSSGRLYNEQFF
v_gene: TRBV5-1; d_gene: NA; abundance: NA; j_gene: TRBJ2-2; CDR3nt: TGCGCCAGCAGCTCCGAACAGACAGACAACACCGGGGAGCTGTTTTTT; CDR3aa: CASSSEQTDNTGELFF
v_gene: TRBV5-1; d_gene: NA; abundance: NA; j_gene: TRBJ1-2; CDR3nt: TGCGCCTGCAGCTTGGGGGGCGGTAACTATGGCTACACCTTC; CDR3aa: CACSLGGGNYGYTF
v_gene: TRBV3-1; d_gene: NA; abundance: NA; j_gene: TRBJ2-2; CDR3nt: TGTGCCAGCAGCCCCCTTCCGGGACGTCAGAACACCGGGGAGCTGTTTTTT; CDR3aa: CASSPLPGRQNTGELFF
v_gene: TRBV28; d_gene: NA; abundance: few; j_gene: TRBJ1-5; CDR3nt: TGTGCCAGCAACCCTTCGGGACTTACTAGCAATCAGCCCCAGCATTTT; CDR3aa: CASNPSGLTSNQPQHF
v_gene: TRBV5-1; d_gene: TRBD1; abundance: many; j_gene: TRBJ2-1; CDR3nt: TGCGCCAGCAGCCAAGACAGGGCTGTTAACAATGAGCAGTTCTTC; CDR3aa: CASSQDRAVNNEQFF
v_gene: TRBV12-3/TRBV12-4; d_gene: NA; abundance: NA; j_gene: TRBJ2-7; CDR3nt: TGTGCCAGCAGTTTAATGGGCAGGGTTTACGAGCAGTACTTC; CDR3aa: CASSLMGRVYEQYF
v_gene: TRBV12-3/TRBV12-4; d_gene: TRBD2; abundance: NA; j_gene: TRBJ2-3; CDR3nt: TGTGCCAGCACCCTTAACCTAGCGGGCACAGATACGCAGTATTTT; CDR3aa: CASTLNLAGTDTQYF
v_gene: TRBV14; d_gene: TRBD2; abundance: many; j_gene: TRBJ2-1; CDR3nt: TGTGCCAGCAGCCAAGTACTAGCGGGGGTCTCCTACAATGAGCAGTTCTTC; CDR3aa: CASSQVLAGVSYNEQFF
v_gene: TRBV30; d_gene: TRBD2; abundance: NA; j_gene: TRBJ2-5; CDR3nt: TGTGCCTGGAGCCAGGGTAGCGGGGGGCTACGAGAGACCCAGTACTTC; CDR3aa: CAWSQGSGGLRETQYF
v_gene: TRBV7-2; d_gene: TRBD1; abundance: many; j_gene: TRBJ2-7; CDR3nt: TGTGCCACCATGACGACAGGGGGAACCGAGCAGTACTTC; CDR3aa: CATMTTGGTEQYF
v_gene: TRBV20-1; d_gene: TRBD2; abundance: NA; j_gene: TRBJ2-5; CDR3nt: TGCAGTGCTTCCCCCGGGACTAGCGTAGCGAGGGAGACCCAGTACTTC; CDR3aa: CSASPGTSVARETQYF
v_gene: TRBV5-5; d_gene: NA; abundance: NA; j_gene: TRBJ1-2; CDR3nt: TGTGCCAGCAGCTTGGCCCAAGCCTACACCTTC; CDR3aa: CASSLAQAYTF
v_gene: TRBV24-1; d_gene: TRBD1; abundance: NA; j_gene: TRBJ2-1; CDR3nt: TGTGCCACCACCCGGACAGGGGTCTCCTACAATGAGCAGTTCTTC; CDR3aa: CATTRTGVSYNEQFF
v_gene: TRBV19; d_gene: NA; abundance: NA; j_gene: TRBJ1-5; CDR3nt: TGTGCCAGTAGTATCCTTGACAACAGCAATCAGCCCCAGCATTTT; CDR3aa: CASSILDNSNQPQHF
v_gene: TRBV14; d_gene: TRBD1; abundance: NA; j_gene: TRBJ2-1; CDR3nt: TGTGCCAGCAGCCAAGATGTTCATTCAGGGGGTGCGTTCAACAATGAGCAGTTCTTC; CDR3aa: CASSQDVHSGGAFNNEQFF
v_gene: TRBV15; d_gene: NA; abundance: few; j_gene: TRBJ1-6; CDR3nt: TGTGCCACCAGCAGAGACCCAATTAATTCACCCCTCCACTTT; CDR3aa: CATSRDPINSPLHF
v_gene: TRBV12-3/TRBV12-4; d_gene: NA; abundance: NA; j_gene: TRBJ2-3; CDR3nt: TGTGCCAGCATCCTAGCGTGGGTGATACAAGATACGCAGTATTTT; CDR3aa: CASILAWVIQDTQYF
v_gene: TRBV12-3/TRBV12-4; d_gene: TRBD2; abundance: many; j_gene: TRBJ2-7; CDR3nt: TGTGCCAGCAGTGTCCGACTAGCTCGCCACGAGCAGTACTTC; CDR3aa: CASSVRLARHEQYF
v_gene: TRBV6-5; d_gene: TRBD1; abundance: few; j_gene: TRBJ2-2; CDR3nt: TGTGCCAGCAGAAGCCCCGGGACAGGCCGGACCGGGGAGCTGTTTTTT; CDR3aa: CASRSPGTGRTGELFF
v_gene: TRBV5-1; d_gene: NA; abundance: many; j_gene: TRBJ1-6; CDR3nt: TGCGCCAGCAGCTTGGGGGCTAATTCACCCCTCCACTTT; CDR3aa: CASSLGANSPLHF
v_gene: TRBV5-1; d_gene: NA; abundance: NA; j_gene: TRBJ2-1; CDR3nt: TGCGCCAGCAGCTTGATATGGTCTGGTAGGGGGTTGGCGGGCCGCTCCTACAATGAGCAGTTCTTC; CDR3aa: CASSLIWSGRGLAGRSYNEQFF
v_gene: TRBV20-1; d_gene: NA; abundance: many; j_gene: TRBJ2-1; CDR3nt: TGCAGTGCAATTCGGAATGAGCAGTTCTTC; CDR3aa: CSAIRNEQFF
v_gene: TRBV29-1; d_gene: TRBD2; abundance: many; j_gene: TRBJ2-7; CDR3nt: TGCAGCGTTGGCGGGAGAGGGTTCGAGCAGTACTTC; CDR3aa: CSVGGRGFEQYF
v_gene: TRBV12-3/TRBV12-4; d_gene: NA; abundance: NA; j_gene: TRBJ2-4; CDR3nt: TGTGCCAACAGTTTAACGGGACCGTGGGAGCAGTACTTC; CDR3aa: CANSLTGPWEQYF
v_gene: TRBV7-9; d_gene: NA; abundance: few; j_gene: TRBJ2-7; CDR3nt: TGTGCCAGCAGCTTATCCAGGTGGGGTGAGGTAAACCACGAGCAGTACTTC; CDR3aa: CASSLSRWGEVNHEQYF
v_gene: TRBV6-5; d_gene: NA; abundance: NA; j_gene: TRBJ2-2; CDR3nt: TGTGCCAGCAGTTTCGCCCCACTGGGGGAGCTGTTTTTT; CDR3aa: CASSFAPLGELFF
v_gene: TRBV11-3; d_gene: NA; abundance: NA; j_gene: TRBJ2-3; CDR3nt: TGTGCCAGCAGCCCCGGGCGTTGGAAGGCCACAGATACGCAGTATTTT; CDR3aa: CASSPGRWKATDTQYF
v_gene: TRBV29-1; d_gene: NA; abundance: NA; j_gene: TRBJ2-7; CDR3nt: TGCAGCGTTGACCAGGCCTACGAGCAGTACTTC; CDR3aa: CSVDQAYEQYF
v_gene: TRBV11-2; d_gene: NA; abundance: few; j_gene: TRBJ2-5; CDR3nt: TGTGCCAGCAGCTTAGGGTCTACGGGGATAGAGACCCAGTACTTC; CDR3aa: CASSLGSTGIETQYF
v_gene: TRBV2; d_gene: TRBD1; abundance: NA; j_gene: TRBJ1-1; CDR3nt: TGTGCCAGCAGTGAGACAGGGGGCATCACTGAAGCTTTCTTT; CDR3aa: CASSETGGITEAFF
v_gene: TRBV7-9; d_gene: NA; abundance: NA; j_gene: TRBJ1-2; CDR3nt: TGTGCCAGCAGCTTAGGTGGACACAACTATGGCTACACCTTC; CDR3aa: CASSLGGHNYGYTF
v_gene: TRBV12-3/TRBV12-4; d_gene: NA; abundance: NA; j_gene: TRBJ1-1; CDR3nt: TGTGCCAGCAGTTTGTGGGGCGGGACCTCTGAAGCTTTCTTT; CDR3aa: CASSLWGGTSEAFF
v_gene: TRBV20-1; d_gene: NA; abundance: NA; j_gene: TRBJ1-1; CDR3nt: TGCAGTGCTAGAGATCTGTCAGCGGGGCGGGGGCAAGTCACTGAAGCTTTCTTT; CDR3aa: CSARDLSAGRGQVTEAFF
v_gene: TRBV2; d_gene: TRBD2; abundance: few; j_gene: TRBJ2-4; CDR3nt: TGTGCCAGCAGTTTATGGACTAGATGGAATGAGCAGTACTTC; CDR3aa: CASSLWTRWNEQYF
v_gene: TRBV7-2; d_gene: NA; abundance: many; j_gene: TRBJ2-7; CDR3nt: TGTGCCAGCAGCCTGATGCGGCAAGAAGGGCAGTACTTC; CDR3aa: CASSLMRQEGQYF
v_gene: TRBV12-3/TRBV12-4; d_gene: TRBD1; abundance: NA; j_gene: TRBJ1-5; CDR3nt: TGTGCCAGCAGTCCATCCGGGACAGGGGTTCAGCCCCAGCATTTT; CDR3aa: CASSPSGTGVQPQHF
v_gene: TRBV29-1; d_gene: NA; abundance: many; j_gene: TRBJ1-1; CDR3nt: TGCAGCGTTGCCGGACAGATGAACACTGAAGCTTTCTTT; CDR3aa: CSVAGQMNTEAFF